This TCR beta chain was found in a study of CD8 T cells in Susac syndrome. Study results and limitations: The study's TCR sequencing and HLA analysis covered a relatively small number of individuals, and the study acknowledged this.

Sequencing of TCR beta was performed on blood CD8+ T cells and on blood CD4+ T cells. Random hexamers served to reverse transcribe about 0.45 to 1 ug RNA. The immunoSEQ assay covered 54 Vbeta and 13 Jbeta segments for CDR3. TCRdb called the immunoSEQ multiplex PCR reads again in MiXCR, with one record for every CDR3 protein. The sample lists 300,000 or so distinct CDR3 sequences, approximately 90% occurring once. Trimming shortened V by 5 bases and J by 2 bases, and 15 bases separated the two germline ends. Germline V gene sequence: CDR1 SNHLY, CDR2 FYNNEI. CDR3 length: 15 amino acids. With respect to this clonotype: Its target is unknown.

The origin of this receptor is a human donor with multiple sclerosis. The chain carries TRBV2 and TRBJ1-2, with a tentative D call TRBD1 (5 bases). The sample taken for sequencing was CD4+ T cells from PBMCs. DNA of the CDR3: TGTGCCAGCAGTCAAAGGGCAGGACAAAACTATGGCTACACCTTC. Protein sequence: CASSQRAGQNYGYTF.